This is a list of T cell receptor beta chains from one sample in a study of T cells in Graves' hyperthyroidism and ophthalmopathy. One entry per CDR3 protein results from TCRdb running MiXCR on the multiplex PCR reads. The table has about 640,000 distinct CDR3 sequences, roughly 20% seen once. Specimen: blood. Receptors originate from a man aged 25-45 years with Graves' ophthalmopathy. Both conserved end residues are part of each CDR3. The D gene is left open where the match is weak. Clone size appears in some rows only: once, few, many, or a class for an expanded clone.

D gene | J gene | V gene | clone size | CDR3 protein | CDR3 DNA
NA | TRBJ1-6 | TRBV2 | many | CASSGGGPNSPLHF | TGTGCCAGCAGTGGAGGGGGGCCTAATTCACCCCTCCACTTT
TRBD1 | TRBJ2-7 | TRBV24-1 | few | CATSPTGTGVREQYF | TGTGCCACTTCGCCCACCGGGACAGGGGTTCGTGAGCAGTACTTC
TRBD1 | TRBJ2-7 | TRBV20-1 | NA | CSARKTGVSYEQYF | TGCAGTGCTAGAAAAACAGGGGTCTCCTACGAGCAGTACTTC
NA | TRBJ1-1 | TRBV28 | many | CASISKVNTEAFF | TGTGCCAGCATCAGTAAGGTGAACACTGAAGCTTTCTTT
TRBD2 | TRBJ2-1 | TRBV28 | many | CASSLSFLGLAGGSSYNEQFF | TGTGCCAGCAGTTTATCTTTCTTGGGACTAGCGGGGGGAAGCTCCTACAATGAGCAGTTCTTC
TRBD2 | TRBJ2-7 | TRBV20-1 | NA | CSAPGPSGSWEQYF | TGCAGTGCCCCCGGACCTAGCGGGTCTTGGGAGCAGTACTTC
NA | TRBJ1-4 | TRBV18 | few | CASSPFSGATNEKLFF | TGTGCCAGCTCACCCTTTTCGGGTGCAACTAATGAAAAACTGTTTTTT
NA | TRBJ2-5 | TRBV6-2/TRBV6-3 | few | CASSGQSQETQYF | TGTGCCAGCAGTGGGCAGAGCCAAGAGACCCAGTACTTC
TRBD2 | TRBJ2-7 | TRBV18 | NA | CASSAAQAGASYEQYF | TGTGCCAGCTCAGCAGCCCAAGCGGGAGCGTCCTACGAGCAGTACTTC
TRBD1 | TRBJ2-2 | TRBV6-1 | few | CASSTLRTGRVDGELFF | TGTGCCAGCAGTACCCTGCGGACAGGGAGAGTGGACGGGGAGCTGTTTTTT
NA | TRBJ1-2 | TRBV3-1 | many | CASSQPTGGYGYTF | TGTGCCAGCAGCCAACCGACAGGAGGTTATGGCTACACCTTC
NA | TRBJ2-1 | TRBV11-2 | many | CASSLVEPEQFF | TGTGCCAGCAGCTTAGTAGAGCCTGAGCAGTTCTTC
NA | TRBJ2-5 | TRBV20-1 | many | CSARRGSETQYF | TGCAGTGCTAGGCGTGGGAGCGAGACCCAGTACTTC
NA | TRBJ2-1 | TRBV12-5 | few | CASGLKGLINEQFF | TGTGCTAGTGGATTAAAGGGGTTGATCAATGAGCAGTTCTTC
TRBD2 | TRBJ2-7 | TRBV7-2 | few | CASSINSGRTHEQYF | TGTGCCAGCAGCATAAATAGCGGGAGAACCCACGAGCAGTACTTC
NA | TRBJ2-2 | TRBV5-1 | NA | CASSFDRSNTGELFF | TGCGCCAGCAGCTTCGACAGGTCGAACACCGGGGAGCTGTTTTTT
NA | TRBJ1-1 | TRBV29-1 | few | CSVEWQGRLMNTEAFF | TGCAGCGTTGAGTGGCAGGGGAGACTCATGAACACTGAAGCTTTCTTT
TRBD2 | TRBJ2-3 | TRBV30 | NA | CAWNELAATDTQYF | TGTGCCTGGAATGAACTAGCGGCCACAGATACGCAGTATTTT
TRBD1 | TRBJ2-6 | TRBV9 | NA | CASSVEDRALGPSGANVLTF | TGTGCCAGCAGCGTAGAGGACAGGGCTTTGGGGCCCTCTGGGGCCAACGTCCTGACTTTC
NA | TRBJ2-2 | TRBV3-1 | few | CASSQGGRTGELFF | TGTGCCAGCAGCCAGGGGGGACGGACCGGGGAGCTGTTTTTT
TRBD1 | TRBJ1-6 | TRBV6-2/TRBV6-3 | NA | CASTPRTGEKSPLHF | TGTGCCAGCACCCCCAGGACAGGCGAGAAATCACCCCTCCACTTT